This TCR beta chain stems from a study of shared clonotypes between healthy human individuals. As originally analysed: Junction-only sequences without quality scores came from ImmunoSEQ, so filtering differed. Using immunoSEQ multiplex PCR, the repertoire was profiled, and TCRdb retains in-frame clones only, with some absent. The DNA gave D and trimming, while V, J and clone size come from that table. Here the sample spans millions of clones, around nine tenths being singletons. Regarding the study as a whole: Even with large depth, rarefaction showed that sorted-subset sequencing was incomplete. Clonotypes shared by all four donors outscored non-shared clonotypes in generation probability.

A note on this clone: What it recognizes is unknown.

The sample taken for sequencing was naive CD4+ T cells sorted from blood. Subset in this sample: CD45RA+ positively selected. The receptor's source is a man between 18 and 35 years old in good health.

The DNA for the CDR3 is TGTGCCAGCAGTCCGGACGTGGGGGGCAATCAGCCCCAGCATTTT. Translated, it gives CASSPDVGGNQPQHF. The chain has TRBV5-4 and TRBJ1-5; TRBD1 is a possible D gene (5 bases). CDR1 SGHNT and CDR2 YYREEE come from the germline V gene (reference sequence). This CDR3 has 15 amino acids. The germline V and J ends were trimmed by 5 bases and 2 bases, with 14 bases remaining between them.